These 24 T cell receptor beta chains were all obtained from the same sample, sequenced in a study of cytomegalovirus exposure and HLA in healthy donors. Amplification used 60 Vbeta primers and 13 Jbeta primers. Method: immunoSEQ multiplex PCR; TCRdb's copy keeps in-frame clones and lacks some. Of about 210,000 clones listed, 65% to 85% are singletons. Sequenced material: PBMCs. The receptors originated from a man in his forties or fifties in good health and CMV-seropositive.

The rearrangement links TRBV4-3 to TRBJ2-7, with 7 nucleotides matching TRBD2. V shed 1 base and J 3 bases; nucleotides not matched to a gene: 6. The CDR3 consists of 15 residues. The V gene's germline CDR1 is LGHNA and CDR2 YSLEER. CDR3 protein: CASSQGRLAVYEQYF. DNA for the CDR3: TGCGCCAGCAGCCAAGGACGGCTAGCGGTCTACGAGCAGTACTTC.

The chain uses TRBV5-1 and TRBJ2-3, with D possibly TRBD2 on 6 matching bases. Germline CDR1 reads SGHRS; CDR2 reads YFSETQ. The CDR3 contains 15 residues. V lost 3 bases and J 6 bases, leaving 17 bases between the germline ends. In nucleotides, the CDR3 is TGCGCCAGCAGCTCCGGGACTCTCGGGGCGGATACGCAGTATTTT. This codes for CASSSGTLGADTQYF.

The rearrangement uses TRBV30 and TRBJ1-2; the match to TRBD1 covers 10 bases. Germline CDR1 reads GTSNPN; CDR2 reads SVGIG (reference sequence). J gave up 1 base and V 7 bases, and 6 bases lay outside the gene matches. This CDR3 contains 14 residues. The chain's CDR3 is CASPGTGDNYGYTF. The CDR3 DNA sequence: TGTGCCTCCCCCGGGACAGGGGATAACTATGGCTACACCTTC.

This chain uses TRBV4-3 with TRBJ2-7; 9 nucleotides align to TRBD2. Trimming took 5 bases from V and 6 from J; bases not matched to a gene: 14. From germline, CDR1 is LGHNA and CDR2 YSLEER. The CDR3 runs 16 residues. In DNA, the CDR3 is TGCGCCAGCAGCGAGAGGGCGGGAGGGCTGGCGGGCGAGCAGTACTTC. Amino acids: CASSERAGGLAGEQYF.

V usage is TRBV6-1 and J usage is TRBJ2-3; no reliable D call. The germline CDR1 and CDR2 sequences are MNHNS and SASEGT. The CDR3 totals 15 residues. Between the trimmed V and J ends, which lost 4 bases and 0 bases, there was a span of 11 bases. The CDR3 region has the DNA TGTGCCAGCAGTGCGACTTACGATAGCACAGATACGCAGTATTTT. Residues: CASSATYDSTDTQYF.

The chain couples TRBV27 to TRBJ2-7; TRBD1 matches 7 bases. J lost 7 bases, V lost 5 bases, and 8 bases had no gene match. Germline CDR1 reads MNHEY; CDR2 reads SMNVEV (reference sequence). The CDR3 extends over 13 amino acids. CDR3 in DNA: TGTGCCAGCAGTCGGGGACAGTCTAGGGAGCAGTACTTC. It encodes CASSRGQSREQYF.

This sequence joins TRBV4-3 and TRBJ2-5; 8 bases fit TRBD2. Near its end, the DNA agrees better with TRBJ2-7, so the J call may be wrong. Germline V gene sequence: CDR1 LGHNA, CDR2 YSLEER. The CDR3 sequence is 15 residues long. CDR3 protein: CASSRRGGVGYEQYF. As DNA, the CDR3 is TGCGCCAGCAGCCGACGGGGGGGCGTAGGGTACGAGCAGTACTTC.

V and J are TRBV6-4 and TRBJ2-1; TRBD2 matches at 8 bases. The CDR3 runs to 14 residues. Trimming cost V 3 bases and J 3 bases; bases outside gene matches: 1. Looked up from germline, CDR1 is MRHNA and CDR2 is SNTAGT. The CDR3 region has the DNA TGTGCCAGCAGTGAGCTAGCGGGCTACAATGAGCAGTTCTTC. Protein: CASSELAGYNEQFF.

The CDR3 loop reads CASSDQTGDNEQFF. The CDR3 coding sequence is TGTGCCAGCAGCGACCAGACTGGAGACAATGAGCAGTTCTTC. The chain is built from TRBV13 and TRBJ2-1; D remains unclear. CDR3 length: 14 amino acids. Per the germline V gene, CDR1 is PRHDT and CDR2 is FYEKMQ (reference sequence). Trimming removed 5 bases at V and 5 bases at J, with 13 bases between.

The gene calls are TRBV19 and TRBJ1-4, with D unresolved. CDR3 size: 15 residues. The ends were cut back, 1 base at V and 8 bases at J, with 14 bases in the middle. Germline V CDR1 and CDR2: LNHDA, SQIVND (reference sequence). The CDR3 spells CASSIGGSRREKLFF. The CDR3 coding sequence is TGTGCCAGTAGTATAGGTGGCTCACGAAGAGAAAAACTGTTTTTT.

This clone was counted a single time. The CDR3 DNA follows: TGTGCCAGCAGATTAGGAGGGAAAGAGATTGAAGCTTTCTTT. It yields the protein CASRLGGKEIEAFF. This chain links TRBV5-5 with TRBJ1-1; D unclear. The CDR3 runs 14 residues. The germline gives CDR1 SGHKS, CDR2 YYEKEE (reference sequence). With 5 bases removed from V and 7 bases from J, the gap between germline ends came to 18 bases.

The chain employs TRBV7-9 and TRBJ2-1; possible D gene TRBD2, 7 bases. Trimming pared 3 bases from V and 7 bases from J, leaving 10 bases between. This CDR3 spans 13 amino acids. Germline-derived CDR1 and CDR2 are SEHNR and FQNEAQ (reference sequence). CDR3 nucleotide sequence: TGTGCCAGCAGCTTGAGGGGGGGGAATGAGCAGTTCTTC. It codes for CASSLRGGNEQFF. Full variable domain (outside the CDR3, taken from reference TRBV7-9 and TRBJ2-1): DTGVSQNPRHKITKRGQNVTFRCDPISEHNRLYWYRQTLGQGPEFLTYFQNEAQLEKSRLLSDRFSAERPKGSFSTLEIQRTEQGDSAMYLCASSLRGGNEQFFGPGTRLTVL.

V gene TRBV12-5 combines with J gene TRBJ2-7, with D perhaps TRBD2 (6 bases). Germline CDR1 and CDR2: LGHNT and FRNRAP. V lost 2 bases to trimming and J lost 4 bases, with 27 bases between them. CDR3 length equals 19 residues. In DNA, the CDR3 is TGTGCTAGTGGTTTGTGGCTAGCGCGAGGGATGGGGGTATTTTACGAGCAGTACTTC. Its protein product is CASGLWLARGMGVFYEQYF.

The V and J genes are TRBV19 and TRBJ2-7; no clear D gene. Germline V lookup: CDR1 LNHDA, CDR2 SQIVND (reference sequence). CDR3 length equals 13 residues. Trimming removed 1 base at V and 6 bases at J, with 10 bases between. The DNA of the CDR3 is TGTGCCAGTAGTATAGTTCAGGATCGCGAGCAGTACTTC. The encoded protein is CASSIVQDREQYF.

The gene calls are TRBV7-2 and TRBJ2-7, with D unclear. CDR3 size: 14 residues. V lost 1 base, J lost 0 bases, and 7 bases lay in between. Per the germline V gene, CDR1 is SGHTA and CDR2 is FQGNSA. The CDR3 sequence is CASSLGAFSYEQYF. CDR3 bases: TGTGCCAGCAGCTTAGGCGCTTTCTCCTACGAGCAGTACTTC.

CDR3 nucleotide sequence: TGTGCCAGCAGCCCCCGGGACAGGGCGGCTGGCTACACCTTC. This encodes CASSPRDRAAGYTF. This chain joins TRBV11-2 and TRBJ1-2; TRBD1 matches at 9 bases. CDR1 is SGHAT, CDR2 FQNNGV, per germline. The CDR3 has 14 amino acids. V shed 5 bases and J 7 bases; nucleotides not matched to a gene: 8.

This rearrangement joins TRBV7-2 to TRBJ2-1, with D maybe TRBD2 (6 bases). Looked up from germline, CDR1 is SGHTA and CDR2 is FQGNSA. Trimming cost V 3 bases and J 2 bases, with 17 bases left between them. CDR3 length: 17 amino acids. CDR3 sequence: CASSFGSGTPAYNEQFF. In DNA form, the CDR3 reads TGTGCCAGCAGCTTCGGGAGTGGGACTCCGGCCTACAATGAGCAGTTCTTC. The entire variable domain, with the rest obtained from reference TRBV7-2 and TRBJ2-1, is as follows: GAGVSQSPSNKVTEKGKDVELRCDPISGHTALYWYRQSLGQGLEFLIYFQGNSAPDKSGLPSDRFSAERTGGSVSTLTIQRTQQEDSAVYLCASSFGSGTPAYNEQFFGPGTRLTVL.

The table lists this clone with a few counts. This chain joins TRBV6-1 and TRBJ2-5; possible D gene TRBD2, 6 bases. This CDR3 region has 12 residues. The germline gives CDR1 MNHNS, CDR2 SASEGT. With 6 bases removed from V and 4 bases from J, the gap between germline ends came to 9 bases. Here the CDR3 DNA reads TGTGCCAGCAGACTAGCCCCAGAGACCCAGTACTTC. As protein: CASRLAPETQYF.

This chain uses TRBV4-1 with TRBJ1-4, with D perhaps TRBD1 (6 bases). The CDR3 consists of 15 residues. Trimming removed 4 bases at V and 10 bases at J, with 19 bases between. CDR1 is MGHRA, CDR2 YSYEKL, per germline. CDR3 DNA: TGCGCCAGCAGCCCCAACAGGGCGGCGGATGGAAAACTGTTTTTT. It codes for CASSPNRAADGKLFF.

This clone was recorded only once. The V call is TRBV29-1, the J call TRBJ1-2; weak D call: TRBD1 (5 bases). From germline, CDR1 is SQVTM and CDR2 ANQGSEA. This CDR3 has 12 residues. The germline V and J ends were trimmed by 5 bases and 3 bases, with 10 bases remaining between them. In nucleotides, the CDR3 is TGCAGCGTTCGAGGAGGGGACTATGGCTACACCTTC. Protein: CSVRGGDYGYTF.

This clone was picked up a small number of times. The sample carries other DNA sequences with the same CDR3. The V and J genes are TRBV29-1 and TRBJ2-2, with D possibly matching TRBD2 (5 bases). The CDR3 contains 13 residues. Trimming shortened V by 3 bases and J by 1 base, and 6 bases separated the two germline ends. In germline, CDR1 is SQVTM, CDR2 ANQGSEA. Here the CDR3 reads CSVDRGNTGELFF. CDR3 bases: TGCAGCGTTGATCGGGGGAACACCGGGGAGCTGTTTTTT.

This clone was recorded once. The chain has TRBV13 and TRBJ2-3; 16 nucleotides align to TRBD2. V shed 5 bases, J shed 10 bases, and the junction held 18 bases outside the gene matches. The CDR3 spans 19 residues. Germline-derived CDR1 and CDR2 are PRHDT and FYEKMQ (reference sequence). The CDR3 protein is CASSNPSGTSGRASSAQYF. The CDR3 nucleotides read TGTGCCAGCAGCAATCCGAGCGGGACTAGCGGGAGGGCCTCTTCGGCGCAGTATTTT.

The DNA of the CDR3 is TGTGCCAGCAGTTTGAGGTCGAGACTAGCATTCTACGAGCAGTACTTC. Translated: CASSLRSRLAFYEQYF. The rearrangement uses TRBV27 and TRBJ2-7; 7 bases agree with TRBD2. The length of the CDR3 is 16 residues. CDR1 and CDR2 (germline): MNHEY, SMNVEV (reference sequence). The V and J ends lost 3 bases and 3 bases, in that order; junction bases with no gene match: 11.

The chain joins TRBV11-2 to TRBJ2-3, with 9 nucleotides matching TRBD2. The CDR3 length is 15 residues. J was trimmed by 3 bases and V by 7 bases; bases with no gene match: 8. The germline V gene encodes CDR1 SGHAT and CDR2 FQNNGV. CDR3 amino acids: CASTPSGASTDTQYF. In nucleotides, the CDR3 is TGTGCCAGCACTCCTAGCGGGGCTTCAACAGATACGCAGTATTTT.